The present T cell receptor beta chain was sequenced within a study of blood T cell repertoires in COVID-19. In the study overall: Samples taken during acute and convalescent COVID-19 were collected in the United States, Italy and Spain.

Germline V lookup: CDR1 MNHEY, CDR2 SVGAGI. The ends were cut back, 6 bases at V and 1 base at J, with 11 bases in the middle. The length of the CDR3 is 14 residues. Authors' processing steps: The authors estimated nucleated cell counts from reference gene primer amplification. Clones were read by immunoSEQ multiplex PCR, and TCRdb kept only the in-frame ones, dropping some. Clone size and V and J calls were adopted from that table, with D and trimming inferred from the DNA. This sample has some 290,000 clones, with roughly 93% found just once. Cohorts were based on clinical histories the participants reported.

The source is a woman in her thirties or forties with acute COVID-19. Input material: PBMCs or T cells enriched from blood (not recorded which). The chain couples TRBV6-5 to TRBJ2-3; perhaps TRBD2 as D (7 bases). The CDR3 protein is CASRRGPGTDTQYF. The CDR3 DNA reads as TGTGCCAGCAGGCGGGGGCCAGGCACAGATACGCAGTATTTT.